This T cell receptor beta chain emerged from a study of T cell repertoires in cytomegalovirus infection. Turning to the study itself: Indicated by public TCR beta signatures were CMV infection and matching HLA type.

A remark on this clonotype: What it binds is not known.

TCRdb reanalysed the reads using MiXCR and keeps one entry per CDR3 protein. Of about 490,000 distinct CDR3 sequences listed, about a quarter are singletons. This CDR3 has 14 amino acids. Germline V gene sequence: CDR1 SQVTM, CDR2 ANQGSEA. V dropped 0 bases and J dropped 5 bases, with 10 bases sitting between them. Study results and limitations: Ex vivo, HLA-C-restricted CMV-specific TCR beta clonotypes prevailed over the rest of the response. Based on cumulative public TCR beta family frequency, carriers of CMV plus the relevant HLA were identified.

The TCR was taken from a human donor in good health (CMV status not recorded). Some clones in this sample may be carry-over from other donors' samples. V usage is TRBV29-1 and J usage is TRBJ2-2, with D hard to call. The sample was PBMCs. CDR3 residues: CSVEESQETGELFF. The CDR3 DNA reads TGCAGCGTTGAAGAGTCACAAGAAACCGGGGAGCTGTTTTTT.